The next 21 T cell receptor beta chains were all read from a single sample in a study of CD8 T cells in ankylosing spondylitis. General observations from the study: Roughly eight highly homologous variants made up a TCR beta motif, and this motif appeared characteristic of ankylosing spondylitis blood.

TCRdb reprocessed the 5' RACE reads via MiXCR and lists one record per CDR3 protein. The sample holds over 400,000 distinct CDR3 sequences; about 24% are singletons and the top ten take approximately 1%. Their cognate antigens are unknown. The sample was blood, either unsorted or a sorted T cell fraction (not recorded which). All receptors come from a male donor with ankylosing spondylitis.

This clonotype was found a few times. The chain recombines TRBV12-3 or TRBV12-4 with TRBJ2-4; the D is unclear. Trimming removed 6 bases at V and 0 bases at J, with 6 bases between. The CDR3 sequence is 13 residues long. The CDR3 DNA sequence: TGTGCCAGCAGCCGAGGAGCCAAAAACATTCAGTACTTC. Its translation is CASSRGAKNIQYF.

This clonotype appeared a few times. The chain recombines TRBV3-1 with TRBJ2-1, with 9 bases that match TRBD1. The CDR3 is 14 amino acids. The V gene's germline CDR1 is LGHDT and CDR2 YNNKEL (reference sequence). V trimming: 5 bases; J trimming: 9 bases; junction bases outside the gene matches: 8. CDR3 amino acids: CASSVGQGIGEQFF. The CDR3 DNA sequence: TGTGCCAGCAGCGTGGGACAGGGTATCGGTGAGCAGTTCTTC.

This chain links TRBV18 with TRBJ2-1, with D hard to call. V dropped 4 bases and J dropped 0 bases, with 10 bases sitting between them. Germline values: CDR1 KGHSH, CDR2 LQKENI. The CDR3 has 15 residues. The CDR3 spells CASSLLESSYNEQFF. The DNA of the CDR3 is TGTGCCAGCTCACTGCTAGAAAGCTCCTACAATGAGCAGTTCTTC.

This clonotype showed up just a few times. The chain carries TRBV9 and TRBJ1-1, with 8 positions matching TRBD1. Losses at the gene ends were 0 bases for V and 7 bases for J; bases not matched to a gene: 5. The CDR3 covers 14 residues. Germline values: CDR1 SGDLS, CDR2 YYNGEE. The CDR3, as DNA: TGTGCCAGCAGCGTAGTTAGACAGGGGATTGAAGCTTTCTTT. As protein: CASSVVRQGIEAFF.

CDR3 DNA sequence: TGTGCCACCAGTGCTCACGGCCGAGCGGGGGCTGAGCAGTTCTTC. Its translation is CATSAHGRAGAEQFF. This chain connects TRBV24-1 to TRBJ2-1; 8 positions agree with TRBD2. J gave up 9 bases and V 5 bases, and 11 bases lay outside the gene matches. The CDR3 runs to 15 residues. Germline V gene lookup returns CDR1 KGHDR and CDR2 SFDVKD.

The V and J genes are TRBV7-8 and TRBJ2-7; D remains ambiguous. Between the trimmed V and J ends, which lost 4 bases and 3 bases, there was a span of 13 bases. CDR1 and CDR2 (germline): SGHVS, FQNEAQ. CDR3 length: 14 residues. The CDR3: CASSSALSYYEQYV. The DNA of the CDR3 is TGTGCCAGCAGCTCAGCACTTTCTTACTACGAGCAGTACGTC.

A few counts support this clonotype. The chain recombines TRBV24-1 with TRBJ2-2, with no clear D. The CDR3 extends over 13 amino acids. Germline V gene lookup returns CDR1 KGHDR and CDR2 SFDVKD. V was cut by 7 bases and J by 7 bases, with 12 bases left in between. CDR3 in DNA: TGTGCCACCAGAGATCAAGGGAACGGGGAGCTGTTTTTT. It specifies CATRDQGNGELFF.

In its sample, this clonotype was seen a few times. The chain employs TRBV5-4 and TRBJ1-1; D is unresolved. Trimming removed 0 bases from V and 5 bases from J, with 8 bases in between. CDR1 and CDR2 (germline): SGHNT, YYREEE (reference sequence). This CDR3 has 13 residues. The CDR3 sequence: CASSLEMGTEAFF. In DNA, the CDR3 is TGTGCCAGCAGCTTGGAGATGGGTACTGAAGCTTTCTTT.

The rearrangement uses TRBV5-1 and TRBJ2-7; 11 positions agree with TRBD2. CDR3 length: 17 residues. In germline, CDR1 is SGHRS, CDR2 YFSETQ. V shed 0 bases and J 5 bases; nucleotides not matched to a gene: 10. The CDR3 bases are TGCGCCAGCAGCTTGGGTGGAACTAGCGGGAGAGGGAACGAGCAGTACTTC. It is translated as CASSLGGTSGRGNEQYF.

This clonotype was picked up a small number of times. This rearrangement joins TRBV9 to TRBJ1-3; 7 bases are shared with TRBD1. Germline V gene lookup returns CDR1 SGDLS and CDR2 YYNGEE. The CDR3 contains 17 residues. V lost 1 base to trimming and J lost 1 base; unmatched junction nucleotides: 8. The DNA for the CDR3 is TGTGCCAGCAGCGTATCGACAGGGTCAGGGTCTGGAAACACCATATATTTT. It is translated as CASSVSTGSGSGNTIYF. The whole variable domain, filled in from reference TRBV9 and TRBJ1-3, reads DSGVTQTPKHLITATGQRVTLRCSPRSGDLSVYWYQQSLDQGLQFLIQYYNGEERAKGNILERFSAQQFPDLHSELNLSSLELGDSALYFCASSVSTGSGSGNTIYFGEGSWLTVV.

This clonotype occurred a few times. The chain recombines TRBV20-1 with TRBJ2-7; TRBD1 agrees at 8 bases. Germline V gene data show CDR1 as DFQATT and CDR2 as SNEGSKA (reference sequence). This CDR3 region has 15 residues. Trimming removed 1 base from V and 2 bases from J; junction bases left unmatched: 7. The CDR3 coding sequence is TGCAGTGCTAGAGGGCTTCAGGGGGCCGCCTACGAGCAGTACTTC. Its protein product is CSARGLQGAAYEQYF.

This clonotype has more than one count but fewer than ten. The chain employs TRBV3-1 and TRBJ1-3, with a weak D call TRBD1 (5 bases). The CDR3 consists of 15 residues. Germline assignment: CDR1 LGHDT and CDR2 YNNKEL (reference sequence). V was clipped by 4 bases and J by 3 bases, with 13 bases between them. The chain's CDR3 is CASSLSGTLGNTIYF. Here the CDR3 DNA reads TGTGCCAGCAGCCTGAGTGGGACCCTTGGAAACACCATATATTTT.

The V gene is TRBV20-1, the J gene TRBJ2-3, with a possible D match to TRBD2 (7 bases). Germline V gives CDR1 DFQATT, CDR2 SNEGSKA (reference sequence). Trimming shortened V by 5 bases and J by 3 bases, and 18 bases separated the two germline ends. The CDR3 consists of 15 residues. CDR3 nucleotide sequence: TGCAGTGCTCAACCGTGGGGGGGCGGGACAGATACGCAGTATTTT. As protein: CSAQPWGGGTDTQYF.

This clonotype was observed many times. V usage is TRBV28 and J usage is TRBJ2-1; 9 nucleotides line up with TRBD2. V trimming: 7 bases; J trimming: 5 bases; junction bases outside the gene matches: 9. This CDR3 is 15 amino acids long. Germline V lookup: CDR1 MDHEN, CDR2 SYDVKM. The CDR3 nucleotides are TGTGCCAGCAATATTGTGACTAGCGGAAACAATGAGCAGTTCTTC. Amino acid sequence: CASNIVTSGNNEQFF.

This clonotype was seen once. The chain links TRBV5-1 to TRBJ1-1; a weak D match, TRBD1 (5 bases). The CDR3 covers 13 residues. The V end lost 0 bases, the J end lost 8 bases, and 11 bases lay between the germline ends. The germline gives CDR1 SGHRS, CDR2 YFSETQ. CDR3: CASSLAMGVEAFF. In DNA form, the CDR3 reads TGCGCCAGCAGCTTGGCGATGGGGGTAGAAGCTTTCTTT.

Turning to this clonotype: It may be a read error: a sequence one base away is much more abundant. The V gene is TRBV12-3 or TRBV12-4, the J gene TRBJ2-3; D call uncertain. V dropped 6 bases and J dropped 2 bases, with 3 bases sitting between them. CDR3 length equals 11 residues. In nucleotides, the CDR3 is TGTGCCAGCAGGTTCACAGATACGCAGTATTTT. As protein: CASRFTDTQYF.

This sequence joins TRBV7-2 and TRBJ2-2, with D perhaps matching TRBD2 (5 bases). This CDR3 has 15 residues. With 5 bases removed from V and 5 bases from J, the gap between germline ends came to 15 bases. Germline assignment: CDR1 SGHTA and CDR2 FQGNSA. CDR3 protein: CASSPLVGGTGELFF. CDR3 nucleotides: TGTGCCAGCAGCCCGCTAGTGGGCGGGACCGGGGAGCTGTTTTTT.

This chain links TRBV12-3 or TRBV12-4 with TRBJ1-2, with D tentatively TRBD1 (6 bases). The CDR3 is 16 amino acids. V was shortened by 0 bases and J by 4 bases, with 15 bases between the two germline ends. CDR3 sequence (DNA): TGTGCCAGCAGTTTAGCGCTCCGGGGGCTCGGCTATGGCTACACCTTC. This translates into CASSLALRGLGYGYTF.

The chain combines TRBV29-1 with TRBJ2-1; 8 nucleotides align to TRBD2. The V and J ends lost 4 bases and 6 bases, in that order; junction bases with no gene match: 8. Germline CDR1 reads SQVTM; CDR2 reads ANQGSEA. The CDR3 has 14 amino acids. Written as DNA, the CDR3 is TGCAGCGTTGTCGGGGTTGCGGGGGGCAATGAGCAGTTCTTC. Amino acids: CSVVGVAGGNEQFF.

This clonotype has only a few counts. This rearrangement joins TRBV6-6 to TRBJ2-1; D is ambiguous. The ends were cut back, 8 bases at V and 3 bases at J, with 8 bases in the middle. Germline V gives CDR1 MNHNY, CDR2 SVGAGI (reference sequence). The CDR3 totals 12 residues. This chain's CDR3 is CASLYSYNEQFF. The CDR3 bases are TGTGCCAGCTTATACAGCTACAATGAGCAGTTCTTC.

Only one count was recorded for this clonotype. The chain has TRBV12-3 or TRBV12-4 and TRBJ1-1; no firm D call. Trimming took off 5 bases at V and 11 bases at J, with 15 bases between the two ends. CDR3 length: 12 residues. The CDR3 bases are TGTGCCAGCAGTCCCAGCGAGACAACGGCTTTCTTT. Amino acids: CASSPSETTAFF.